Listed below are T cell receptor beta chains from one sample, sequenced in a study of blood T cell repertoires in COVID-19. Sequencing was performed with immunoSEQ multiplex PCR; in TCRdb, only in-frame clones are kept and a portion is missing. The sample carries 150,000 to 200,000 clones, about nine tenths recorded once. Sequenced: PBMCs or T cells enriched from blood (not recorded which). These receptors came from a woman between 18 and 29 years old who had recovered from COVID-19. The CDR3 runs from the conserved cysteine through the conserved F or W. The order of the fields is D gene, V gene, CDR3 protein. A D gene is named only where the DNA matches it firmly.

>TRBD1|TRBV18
CASSSPGTGAYEQYF
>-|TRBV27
CASSTGPDTEAFF
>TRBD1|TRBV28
CASNGQGSGELFF
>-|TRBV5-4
CASSLGGLQETQYF
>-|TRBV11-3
CASSSTYNEQFF
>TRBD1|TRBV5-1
CASSPGTGPYEQYF
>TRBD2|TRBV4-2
CATRLRLAPEETQYF
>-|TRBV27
CASSLIGGRSYNEQFF
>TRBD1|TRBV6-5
CASSVGQVNTGELFF
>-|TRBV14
CASSQEVRGSNEQYF
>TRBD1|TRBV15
CATSRDQGGEAFF
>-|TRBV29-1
CSVRGEGGNTIYF
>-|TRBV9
CASSRDFYEQYF
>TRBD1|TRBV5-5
CASSTLRGPDEKLFF
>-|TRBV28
CASRLTESGNTIYF
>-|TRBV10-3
CAIRTGTSLNTEAFF
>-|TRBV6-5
CASSLRETQYF
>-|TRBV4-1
CASSQDRGGSGNTIYF
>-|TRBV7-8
CASRLDSTGELFF
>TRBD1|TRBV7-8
CASSLAGQTSAGANVLTF
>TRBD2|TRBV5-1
CASSFTLAGDINEQFF
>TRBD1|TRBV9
CASSAQGLGYGYTF
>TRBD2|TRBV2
CASSGTSGRAGKTQYF
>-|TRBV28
CASSSSGGDRYEQYF
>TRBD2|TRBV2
CASGGLAVNTGELFF
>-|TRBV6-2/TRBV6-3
CASSPRTVFGQETQYF
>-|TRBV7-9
CASSDQRSEQYF
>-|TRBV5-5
CASSLGAGGNTIYF
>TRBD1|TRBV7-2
CASSPTGYPGNTIYF
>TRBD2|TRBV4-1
CASSEGSGGDNEQFF
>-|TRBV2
CASERGFGTDTQYF
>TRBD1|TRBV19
CASSSTGQGNTEAFF
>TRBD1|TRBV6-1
CASSGQGAASPNSPLHF
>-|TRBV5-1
CASSLGSAHNEQFF
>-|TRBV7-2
CASSFGQVWQGSPLHF
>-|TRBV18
CASSPNEAGNTIYF
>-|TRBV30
CAWSGGRSSGNTIYF
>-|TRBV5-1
CASSLVDSSTGELFF
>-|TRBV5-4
CASSLREYGYTF
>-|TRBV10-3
CAISDRVSYTGELFF
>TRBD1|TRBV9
CASSVGTARSYEQYF